This passage covers 9 T cell receptor beta chains from one sample sequenced in a study of blood T cell repertoires in COVID-19. Assay used: immunoSEQ multiplex PCR; TCRdb lists only in-frame clones, some missing. The repertoire holds hundreds of thousands of clones, with around 90% as singletons. The sample was PBMCs or T cells enriched from blood (not recorded which). The receptor source for this set is a woman between 18 and 29 years old with acute COVID-19.

This clone has only one observation. The CDR3 sequence: CASSPWTGNGYTF. Written as DNA, the CDR3 is TGTGCCAGCAGTCCCTGGACAGGGAATGGCTACACCTTC. This sequence joins TRBV28 and TRBJ1-2, with 8 positions matching TRBD1. Germline-derived CDR1 and CDR2 are MDHEN and SYDVKM. V lost 5 bases, J lost 6 bases, and 5 bases stayed unmatched. This CDR3 spans 13 amino acids.

The rearrangement links TRBV5-8 to TRBJ1-4; TRBD1 is a possible D gene (5 bases). The length of the CDR3 is 15 residues. Trimming removed 1 base from V and 7 bases from J, with 14 bases in between. CDR1 is SGHTS and CDR2 is YDEGEE in the germline V gene. CDR3 bases: TGTGCCAGCAGCTTGTTTGACAGTACCCTTGAAAAACTGTTTTTT. This sequence encodes CASSLFDSTLEKLFF. The full variable domain, with the rest looked up from reference TRBV5-8 and TRBJ1-4, is EAGVTQSPTHLIKTRGQQATLRCSPISGHTSVYWYQQALGLGLQFLLWYDEGEERNRGNFPPRFSGRQFPNYSSELNVNALELEDSALYLCASSLFDSTLEKLFFGSGTQLSVL.

The chain is built from TRBV5-4 and TRBJ2-1; 8 bases fit TRBD2. Trimming removed 4 bases from V and 8 bases from J; junction bases left unmatched: 14. In germline, CDR1 is SGHNT, CDR2 YYREEE (reference sequence). CDR3 size: 16 residues. DNA for the CDR3: TGTGCCAGCAGCCCACAAGGGACGGGAGGGCCATATGAGCAGTTCTTC. Its protein product is CASSPQGTGGPYEQFF.

This rearrangement joins TRBV7-9 to TRBJ2-2; D gene uncertain. The germline V gene has CDR1 SEHNR and CDR2 FQNEAQ (reference sequence). Trimming shortened V by 0 bases and J by 0 bases, and 2 bases separated the two germline ends. CDR3 length: 14 amino acids. The CDR3 DNA follows: TGTGCCAGCAGCTTAGCCTCGAACACCGGGGAGCTGTTTTTT. Amino acids: CASSLASNTGELFF.

The rearrangement links TRBV28 to TRBJ1-6; TRBD1 aligns across 8 bases. The CDR3 length is 15 residues. J lost 8 bases, V lost 5 bases, and 8 bases had no gene match. CDR1 and CDR2 from the germline V gene are MDHEN and SYDVKM. Here the CDR3 DNA reads TGTGCCAGCAGTGATCAGGGGGCTGGGGATTCACCCCTCCACTTT. As protein: CASSDQGAGDSPLHF.

This clone came up once. The CDR3 nucleotides are TGTGCCAGCATAGGGAGCTACGAGCAGTACTTC. It encodes CASIGSYEQYF. V and J are TRBV11-2 and TRBJ2-7; a weak D match, TRBD2 (5 bases). The CDR3 loop spans 11 amino acids. Trimming pared 7 bases from V and 3 bases from J, leaving 7 bases between. Germline V gene data show CDR1 as SGHAT and CDR2 as FQNNGV.

The CDR3 sequence: CASSLGLAWGQGGSPLHF. The CDR3 nucleotides are TGTGCCAGCAGCTTGGGTTTGGCGTGGGGACAGGGGGGTTCACCCCTCCACTTT. The genes are TRBV5-4 and TRBJ1-6, with TRBD1 matching over 11 bases. Germline V lookup: CDR1 SGHNT, CDR2 YYREEE (reference sequence). The CDR3 is made up of 18 amino acids. With V trimmed by 0 bases and J by 9 bases, 11 bases remained unmatched.

This chain connects TRBV5-1 to TRBJ1-2; D is undetermined. The CDR3 has 15 amino acids. Trimming cost V 0 bases and J 0 bases, with 9 bases left between them. Germline CDR1 reads SGHRS; CDR2 reads YFSETQ. CDR3 coding DNA: TGCGCCAGCAGCTTGGATCCCGGAGCTAACTATGGCTACACCTTC. Amino acids: CASSLDPGANYGYTF. The complete variable domain, with remaining parts taken from reference TRBV5-1 and TRBJ1-2, reads KAGVTQTPRYLIKTRGQQVTLSCSPISGHRSVSWYQQTPGQGLQFLFEYFSETQRNKGNFPGRFSGRQFSNSRSEMNVSTLELGDSALYLCASSLDPGANYGYTFGSGTRLTVV.

This clone has a single count. The chain recombines TRBV9 with TRBJ2-2, with 11 nucleotides matching TRBD1. Germline loops: CDR1 SGDLS, CDR2 YYNGEE. V was clipped by 0 bases and J by 2 bases; unmatched bases: 3. CDR3 length: 17 residues. The CDR3 coding sequence is TGTGCCAGCAGCGTAGACGGACAGGGGGCCAACACCGGGGAGCTGTTTTTT. It is translated as CASSVDGQGANTGELFF.